These 13 T cell receptor beta chains share one sample of origin, sequenced in a study of OX40 agonist ivuxolimab in advanced cancers. This table comes from immunoSEQ multiplex PCR, and its TCRdb copy is limited to in-frame clones, with some not included. The table records 73,000 or so clones, more than 85% of them present only once. The source was CD4+ or CD8+ T cells sorted from blood, collected in a trial of the OX40 agonist ivuxolimab. The receptor set was obtained from an adult with an advanced solid tumor such as melanoma, head and neck, liver or kidney cancer.

The rearrangement joins TRBV5-1 to TRBJ2-5; D is unclear. The J call could be wrong; TRBJ2-7 is a better fit for the DNA end. Germline CDR1 and CDR2: SGHRS and YFSETQ. The CDR3 is made up of 14 amino acids. DNA for the CDR3: TGCGCCAGCAGCTTGGCCGTCTTACAATACGAGCAGTACTTC. This gives the protein CASSLAVLQYEQYF.

About this clone: The junction differs from germline at one of its ends, possibly a read error. The chain has TRBV6-6 and TRBJ1-4; D might be TRBD1 (5 bases). This CDR3 contains 15 residues. Germline V lookup: CDR1 MNHNY, CDR2 SVGAGI (reference sequence). In DNA, the CDR3 is TGTGCCAGCACTTACGCCCGAGGGACGTTTGAAAAACTGTTTTTT. Translating it yields CASTYARGTFEKLFF.

The chain joins TRBV5-1 to TRBJ1-1; D is ambiguous. V shed 4 bases and J shed 6 bases, with 13 bases lying between them. CDR1 and CDR2 (germline): SGHRS, YFSETQ. There are 13 residues in the CDR3. This CDR3 reads CASSLPGSPEAFF. Written as DNA, the CDR3 is TGCGCCAGCAGCCTTCCCGGCTCACCTGAAGCTTTCTTT.

The V and J genes are TRBV27 and TRBJ1-1, with TRBD1 identical over 7 bases. The CDR3 extends over 14 amino acids. CDR1 and CDR2 (germline): MNHEY, SMNVEV (reference sequence). V lost 5 bases and J lost 10; bases outside the gene matches: 13. The CDR3 sequence: CASSGALDRVPAFF. Here the CDR3 DNA reads TGTGCCAGCAGTGGGGCCCTTGACAGGGTCCCAGCTTTCTTT.

This clone was seen only once. This chain links TRBV6-1 with TRBJ1-2; D unclear. The germline V gene has CDR1 MNHNS and CDR2 SASEGT. The CDR3 has 13 amino acids. V lost 5 bases and J 3 bases, leaving 10 bases between the germline ends. CDR3 nucleotides: TGTGCCAGCAGTCCGGGGTTCGACTATGGCTACACCTTC. Protein: CASSPGFDYGYTF.

The J gene is TRBJ1-2, the V gene TRBV21-1. TRBV21-1 is marked as a pseudogene. There are 17 residues in the CDR3. This CDR3 is CASSKDGGSGAYYGYTF. The CDR3 bases are TGTGCCAGCAGCAAAGACGGGGGGTCGGGGGCATACTATGGCTACACCTTC.

The chain employs TRBV19 and TRBJ2-7; 10 bases map to TRBD1. CDR1 is LNHDA, CDR2 SQIVND, per germline (reference sequence). After removal of 5 bases from V and 2 bases from J, the junction contained 6 bases not matched to a gene. The CDR3 is made up of 15 amino acids. Here the CDR3 DNA reads TGTGCCAGTAGTTGGGGGACAGGGGACCCCTACGAGCAGTACTTC. Its translation: CASSWGTGDPYEQYF.

The chain couples TRBV2 to TRBJ2-3; D is undetermined. Germline assignment: CDR1 SNHLY and CDR2 FYNNEI. The ends were cut back, 9 bases at V and 0 bases at J, with 10 bases in the middle. The length of the CDR3 is 13 residues. DNA of the CDR3: TGTGCCAGGGAATCAAGGAGCACAGATACGCAGTATTTT. Its protein product is CARESRSTDTQYF.

This sequence joins TRBV6-5 and TRBJ2-1; D gene unclear. This CDR3 region has 14 residues. Germline V lookup: CDR1 MNHEY, CDR2 SVGAGI. The germline V and J ends were trimmed by 2 bases and 0 bases, with 5 bases remaining between them. CDR3 region: CASSYESSYNEQFF. In DNA, the CDR3 is TGTGCCAGCAGTTACGAGAGCTCCTACAATGAGCAGTTCTTC.

The chain uses TRBV9 and TRBJ2-6; D is ambiguous. This CDR3 is 18 amino acids long. The V end lost 4 bases, the J end lost 0 bases, and 17 bases lay between the germline ends. Germline CDR1 SGDLS, CDR2 YYNGEE. The CDR3 reads CASSLTHLATSGANVLTF. The CDR3 nucleotides read TGTGCCAGCAGCCTAACTCACCTCGCGACCTCTGGGGCCAACGTCCTGACTTTC.

The chain recombines TRBV7-2 with TRBJ2-7, with D perhaps matching TRBD1 (5 bases). Trimming stripped 5 bases from V and 6 bases from J, with 26 bases between. From germline, CDR1 is SGHTA and CDR2 FQGNSA. The CDR3 length is 17 residues. The CDR3 DNA reads as TGTGCCAGCAGCACAACATCCCTGACACGGACAATACGCGAGCAGTACTTC. Protein: CASSTTSLTRTIREQYF.

This clone was detected a few times. The V and J genes are TRBV5-1 and TRBJ2-1; possible D gene TRBD2, 5 bases. The CDR3 contains 15 residues. V lost 4 bases and J lost 3, with 14 bases in between. From germline, CDR1 is SGHRS and CDR2 YFSETQ. The CDR3 loop is CASSLMDSGYNEQFF. DNA of the CDR3: TGCGCCAGCAGCCTAATGGACTCGGGCTACAATGAGCAGTTCTTC.

The CDR3 region is CASSTEPTSSYNEQFF. Written as DNA, the CDR3 is TGTGCCAGCAGCACAGAGCCCACAAGCTCCTACAATGAGCAGTTCTTC. The chain joins TRBV21-1 to TRBJ2-1. TRBV21-1 is a known pseudogene. This CDR3 is built from 16 residues.